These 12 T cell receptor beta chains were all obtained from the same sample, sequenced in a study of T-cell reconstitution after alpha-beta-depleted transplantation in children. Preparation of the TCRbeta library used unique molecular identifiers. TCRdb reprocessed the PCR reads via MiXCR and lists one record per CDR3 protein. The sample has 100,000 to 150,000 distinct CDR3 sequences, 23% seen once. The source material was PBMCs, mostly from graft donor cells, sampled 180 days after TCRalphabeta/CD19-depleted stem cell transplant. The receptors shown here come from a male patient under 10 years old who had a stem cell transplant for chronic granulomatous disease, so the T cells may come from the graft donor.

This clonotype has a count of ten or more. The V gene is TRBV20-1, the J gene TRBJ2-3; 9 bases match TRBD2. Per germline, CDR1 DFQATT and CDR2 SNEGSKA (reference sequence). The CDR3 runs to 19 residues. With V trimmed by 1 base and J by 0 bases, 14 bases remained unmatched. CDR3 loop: CSARGDQFEREASTDTQYF. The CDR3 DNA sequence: TGCAGTGCTAGAGGAGATCAATTCGAGCGGGAGGCCAGCACAGATACGCAGTATTTT.

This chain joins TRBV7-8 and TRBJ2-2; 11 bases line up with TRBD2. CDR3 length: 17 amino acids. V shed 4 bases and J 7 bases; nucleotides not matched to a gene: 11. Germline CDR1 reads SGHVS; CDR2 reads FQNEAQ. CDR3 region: CASSSQVAGGPSGELFF. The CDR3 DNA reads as TGTGCCAGCAGCTCTCAGGTAGCGGGAGGGCCGAGCGGGGAGCTGTTTTTT.

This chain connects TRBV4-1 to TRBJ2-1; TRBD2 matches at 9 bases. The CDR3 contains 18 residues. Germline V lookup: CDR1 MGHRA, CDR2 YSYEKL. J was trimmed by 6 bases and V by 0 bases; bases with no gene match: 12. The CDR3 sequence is CASSQDRLAGTSLNEQFF. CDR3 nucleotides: TGCGCCAGCAGCCAAGATAGGCTAGCGGGGACGTCTCTCAATGAGCAGTTCTTC.

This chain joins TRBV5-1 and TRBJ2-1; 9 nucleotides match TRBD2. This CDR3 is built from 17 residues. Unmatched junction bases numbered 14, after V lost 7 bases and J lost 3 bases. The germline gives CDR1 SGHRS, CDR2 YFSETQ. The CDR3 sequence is CASGRLAVSTRYNEQFF. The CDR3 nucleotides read TGCGCCAGCGGGCGACTAGCGGTCAGTACCCGCTACAATGAGCAGTTCTTC.

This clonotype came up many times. DNA of the CDR3: TGCAGTGCTCGGCACTACGAGCAGTACTTC. This gives the protein CSARHYEQYF. V and J are TRBV20-1 and TRBJ2-7, with D unresolved. This CDR3 spans 10 amino acids. Per the germline V gene, CDR1 is DFQATT and CDR2 is SNEGSKA (reference sequence). V was shortened by 5 bases and J by 3 bases, with 5 bases between the two germline ends.

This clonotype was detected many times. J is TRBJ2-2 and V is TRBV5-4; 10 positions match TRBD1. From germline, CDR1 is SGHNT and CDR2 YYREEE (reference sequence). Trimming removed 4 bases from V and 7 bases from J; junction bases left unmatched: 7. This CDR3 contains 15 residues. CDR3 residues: CASSPDRGRSGELFF. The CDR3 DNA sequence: TGTGCCAGCAGCCCGGACAGGGGGAGGAGCGGGGAGCTGTTTTTT.

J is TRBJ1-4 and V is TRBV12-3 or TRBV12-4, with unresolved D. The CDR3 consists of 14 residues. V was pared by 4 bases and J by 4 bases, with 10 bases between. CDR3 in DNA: TGTGCCAGCAGTTCCGGACGGTTTAATGAAAAACTGTTTTTT. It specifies CASSSGRFNEKLFF.

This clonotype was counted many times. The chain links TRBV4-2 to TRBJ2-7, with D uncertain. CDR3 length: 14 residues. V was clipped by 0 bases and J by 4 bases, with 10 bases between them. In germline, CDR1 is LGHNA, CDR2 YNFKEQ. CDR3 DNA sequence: TGTGCCAGCAGCCAAGACCTCATAAATTACGAGCAGTACTTC. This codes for CASSQDLINYEQYF.

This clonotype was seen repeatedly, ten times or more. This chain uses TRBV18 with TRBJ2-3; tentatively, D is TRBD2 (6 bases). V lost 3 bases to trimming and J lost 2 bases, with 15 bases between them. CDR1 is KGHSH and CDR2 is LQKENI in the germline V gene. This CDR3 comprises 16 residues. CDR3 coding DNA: TGTGCCAGCTCACCCTTACCGGGAGCGGTCACAGATACGCAGTATTTT. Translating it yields CASSPLPGAVTDTQYF.

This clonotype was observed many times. The CDR3 DNA sequence: TGTGCCAGCAGTTTATCGGGTCCAGGGGGTGAGGATGAGCAGTTCTTC. As protein: CASSLSGPGGEDEQFF. The V call is TRBV28, the J call TRBJ2-1; TRBD1 matches at 7 bases. Germline V gene lookup returns CDR1 MDHEN and CDR2 SYDVKM. The CDR3 has 16 amino acids. V was clipped by 1 base and J by 8 bases; unmatched bases: 11.

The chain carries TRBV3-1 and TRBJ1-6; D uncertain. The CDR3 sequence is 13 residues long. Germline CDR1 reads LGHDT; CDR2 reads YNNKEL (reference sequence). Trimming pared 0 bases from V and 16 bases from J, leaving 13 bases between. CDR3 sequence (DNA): TGTGCCAGCAGCCAAGATTTTATCGCCCCTCTCCACTTT. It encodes CASSQDFIAPLHF.

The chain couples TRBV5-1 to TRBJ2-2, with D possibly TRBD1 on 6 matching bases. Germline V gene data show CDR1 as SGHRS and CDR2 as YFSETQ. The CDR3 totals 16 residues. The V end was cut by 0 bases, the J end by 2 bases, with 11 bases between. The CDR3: CASSLARQVNTGELFF. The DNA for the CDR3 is TGCGCCAGCAGCTTGGCCCGACAGGTTAACACCGGGGAGCTGTTTTTT.